Shown below are 26 T cell receptor beta chains from a single sample sequenced in a study of T cell responses to AZD1222 COVID-19 vaccine. The assay was immunoSEQ multiplex PCR, and TCRdb's table has in-frame clones only and misses some. The sample lists approximately 90,000 clones, about 89% occurring once. This sample comprised peripheral blood, obtained 28 days after the second AZD1222 dose. All receptors derive from an adult who received the AZD1222 COVID-19 vaccine.

This rearrangement joins TRBV5-1 to TRBJ1-2, with 8 bases identical to TRBD1. Germline-derived CDR1 and CDR2 are SGHRS and YFSETQ. The junction had 12 bases not matched to a gene; V was cut back by 0 bases and J by 5 bases. The CDR3 is 17 residues long. The CDR3 DNA reads as TGCGCCAGCAGCTTGGATGGGACAGGAGTAGTTGTTTATGGCTACACCTTC. It translates to CASSLDGTGVVVYGYTF.

The chain carries TRBV12-3 or TRBV12-4 and TRBJ1-2; 9 nucleotides agree with TRBD1. Trimming at V came to 6 bases and at J to 8 bases, leaving 4 bases not matched to a gene. CDR3 length equals 12 residues. The CDR3 nucleotides are TGTGCCAGCAGACAGGGGGCGTTGGGCTACACCTTC. As protein: CASRQGALGYTF.

The CDR3 DNA reads TGTGCCAGCAGCGACGCTCTGGACTCTGGAAACACCATATATTTT. Translated, it gives CASSDALDSGNTIYF. This chain connects TRBV11-1 to TRBJ1-3; D gene unclear. CDR1 and CDR2 from the germline V gene are SGHAT and FQDESV (reference sequence). The CDR3 spans 15 residues. V gave up 5 bases and J gave up 0 bases, with 11 bases separating them.

This chain uses TRBV19 with TRBJ1-5, with D hard to call. CDR1 LNHDA and CDR2 SQIVND come from the germline V gene (reference sequence). V lost 7 bases and J lost 1, with 11 bases in between. The CDR3 sequence is 14 residues long. This CDR3 is CASNGFLSNQPQHF. DNA for the CDR3: TGTGCCAGTAATGGGTTTCTAAGCAATCAGCCCCAGCATTTT.

The CDR3 reads CASSQVEAFF. For the CDR3, the DNA is TGCGCCAGCAGTCAGGTTGAAGCTTTCTTT. The chain recombines TRBV23-1 with TRBJ1-1; D is uncertain. TRBV23-1 is an open reading frame whose function is uncertain. V gave up 3 bases and J gave up 7 bases, with 3 bases separating them. CDR3 length: 10 amino acids.

The genes are TRBV27 and TRBJ2-5; 10 nucleotides align to TRBD2. This CDR3 has 19 amino acids. V lost 0 bases to trimming and J lost 2 bases; unmatched junction nucleotides: 12. Germline V gene lookup returns CDR1 MNHEY and CDR2 SMNVEV (reference sequence). CDR3 sequence: CASSLSRSRLAGAQETQYF. As DNA, the CDR3 is TGTGCCAGCAGTTTATCGCGTTCGAGGCTAGCGGGGGCGCAAGAGACCCAGTACTTC.

The genes are TRBV9 and TRBJ2-1; the D gene is possibly TRBD2 (6 bases). V lost 3 bases to trimming and J lost 5 bases, with 12 bases between them. CDR3 length equals 14 residues. Germline lookup yields CDR1 SGDLS and CDR2 YYNGEE. The CDR3 DNA sequence: TGTGCCAGCAGCGACATAGCGGCGGACAATGAGCAGTTCTTC. This gives the protein CASSDIAADNEQFF.

This rearrangement joins TRBV2 to TRBJ2-2; 8 bases are shared with TRBD2. V was clipped by 7 bases and J by 1 base; unmatched bases: 8. This CDR3 spans 16 amino acids. Germline lookup yields CDR1 SNHLY and CDR2 FYNNEI. This CDR3 is CASKGPSGGNTGELFF. The CDR3 nucleotides read TGTGCCAGCAAGGGGCCCAGCGGGGGGAACACCGGGGAGCTGTTTTTT.

The chain links TRBV28 to TRBJ1-3; D remains ambiguous. V lost 3 bases and J lost 0, with 9 bases in between. The CDR3 length is 15 residues. Germline lookup yields CDR1 MDHEN and CDR2 SYDVKM. The CDR3 loop is CASSLTMSSGNTIYF. As DNA, the CDR3 is TGTGCCAGCAGTTTGACAATGAGCTCTGGAAACACCATATATTTT.

The chain has TRBV19 and TRBJ1-1; D remains ambiguous. Germline lookup yields CDR1 LNHDA and CDR2 SQIVND (reference sequence). V gave up 10 bases and J gave up 1 base, with 16 bases separating them. CDR3 length: 14 residues. Here the CDR3 reads CATKTHGRNTEAFF. CDR3 bases: TGTGCCACGAAAACTCACGGGAGGAACACTGAAGCTTTCTTT.

V usage is TRBV6-5 and J usage is TRBJ1-5; D might be TRBD1 (5 bases). The germline gives CDR1 MNHEY, CDR2 SVGAGI. Trimming stripped 5 bases from V and 6 bases from J, with 8 bases between. The CDR3 consists of 12 residues. The CDR3: CASSTGVQPQHF. In DNA form, the CDR3 reads TGTGCCAGCAGTACGGGGGTTCAGCCCCAGCATTTT.

The CDR3 bases are TGTGCCAGCAGTGACGGGACAGGGGCCGGGGAGCTGTTTTTT. Translated: CASSDGTGAGELFF. V usage is TRBV6-4 and J usage is TRBJ2-2; 10 nucleotides match TRBD1. The germline gives CDR1 MRHNA, CDR2 SNTAGT. The CDR3 spans 14 residues. V lost 2 bases and J lost 6; bases outside the gene matches: 0.

This clone turned up a few times. CDR3 DNA sequence: TGTGCCTGGAGTGTAGAGCCGCTATATGGCTACACCTTC. Protein product: CAWSVEPLYGYTF. V gene TRBV30 combines with J gene TRBJ1-2, with D unclear. The length of the CDR3 is 13 residues. The germline CDR1 and CDR2 sequences are GTSNPN and SVGIG (reference sequence). Trimming removed 0 bases from V and 5 bases from J, with 10 bases in between. The whole variable domain, filled in from reference TRBV30 and TRBJ1-2, reads SQTIHQWPATLVQPVGSPLSLECTVEGTSNPNLYWYRQAAGRGLQLLFYSVGIGQISSEVPQNLSASRPQDRQFILSSKKLLLSDSGFYLCAWSVEPLYGYTFGSGTRLTVV.

This chain connects TRBV2 to TRBJ1-6; D is ambiguous. This CDR3 spans 12 amino acids. The V end was cut by 10 bases, the J end by 6 bases, with 10 bases between. CDR1 SNHLY and CDR2 FYNNEI come from the germline V gene. As DNA, the CDR3 is TGTGCCACCAGACCGCCTAATTCACCCCTCCACTTT. Encoded protein: CATRPPNSPLHF.

Comments on this clone: The sample carries other DNA sequences with the same CDR3. The rearrangement joins TRBV28 to TRBJ1-5, with a weak D call TRBD1 (5 bases). Germline CDR1 MDHEN, CDR2 SYDVKM. The CDR3 has 14 amino acids. V lost 2 bases and J 2 bases, leaving 7 bases between the germline ends. The CDR3 nucleotides read TGTGCCAGCAGTTTAATCAGGGGCAATCAGCCCCAGCATTTT. Its protein is CASSLIRGNQPQHF.

The V gene is TRBV5-4, the J gene TRBJ1-1; D ambiguous. V lost 4 bases and J 0 bases, leaving 16 bases between the germline ends. There are 16 residues in the CDR3. From germline, CDR1 is SGHNT and CDR2 YYREEE (reference sequence). The DNA of the CDR3 is TGTGCCAGCAGCGATTGGACGGCCTCCATGAACACTGAAGCTTTCTTT. It is translated as CASSDWTASMNTEAFF.

J is TRBJ2-7 and V is TRBV3-1 (or the pseudogene TRBV3-2); 9 bases align to TRBD1. Losses at the gene ends were 4 bases for V and 4 bases for J; bases not matched to a gene: 2. This CDR3 contains 13 residues. CDR1 LGHDT and CDR2 YNNKEL come from the germline V gene (reference sequence). The CDR3 here is CASSLDRGYEQYF. As DNA, the CDR3 is TGTGCCAGCAGCCTCGACAGGGGGTACGAGCAGTACTTC.

This rearrangement joins TRBV6-5 to TRBJ1-5; the D is unclear. The V gene lost 7 bases and the J gene lost 2 bases, with 9 bases spanning the gap. Germline V gene sequence: CDR1 MNHEY, CDR2 SVGAGI. The CDR3 is made up of 13 amino acids. The CDR3 DNA follows: TGTGCCAGCACGAAGGTGGGCAATCAGCCCCAGCATTTT. Its translation is CASTKVGNQPQHF.

The chain is built from TRBV3-1 (or the pseudogene TRBV3-2) and TRBJ1-2, with D perhaps matching TRBD1 (6 bases). V gave up 4 bases and J gave up 4 bases, with 10 bases separating them. Germline CDR1 and CDR2: LGHDT and YNNKEL (reference sequence). This CDR3 spans 13 amino acids. CDR3 bases: TGTGCCAGCAGCCCGGACAGATTCTATGGCTACACCTTC. It codes for CASSPDRFYGYTF.

The chain has TRBV27 and TRBJ1-6, with 11 bases matching TRBD1. Losses at the gene ends were 3 bases for V and 9 bases for J; bases not matched to a gene: 4. This CDR3 comprises 15 residues. Germline V CDR1 and CDR2: MNHEY, SMNVEV (reference sequence). The CDR3 sequence is CASSFIGQGASPLHF. CDR3 nucleotide sequence: TGTGCCAGCAGTTTTATTGGACAGGGGGCTTCACCCCTCCACTTT.

The gene calls are TRBV18 and TRBJ1-1; 7 nucleotides align to TRBD1. The CDR3 totals 13 residues. The V gene end was trimmed by 11 bases and the J gene end by 6 bases; junction bases not matched to a gene: 12. Germline lookup yields CDR1 KGHSH and CDR2 LQKENI. CDR3 DNA: TGTGCCGGCCAAAACCAGGGGGGAGCTGAAGCTTTCTTT. Translation: CAGQNQGGAEAFF.

Here the CDR3 reads CASSETGNHDYGYTF. The DNA of the CDR3 is TGTGCCAGCAGTGAGACCGGGAACCACGATTATGGCTACACCTTC. The chain combines TRBV6-4 with TRBJ1-2; no reliable D call. Germline V CDR1 and CDR2: MRHNA, SNTAGT. The CDR3 is made up of 15 amino acids. V lost 3 bases, J lost 5 bases, and 16 bases lay in between.

The rearrangement joins TRBV9 to TRBJ2-3; D is perhaps TRBD2 (5 bases). Germline values: CDR1 SGDLS, CDR2 YYNGEE. The V end was cut by 4 bases, the J end by 2 bases, with 8 bases between. The CDR3 length is 13 residues. The CDR3 protein is CASSPGNTDTQYF. CDR3 DNA sequence: TGTGCCAGCAGCCCCGGGAACACAGATACGCAGTATTTT.

The chain joins TRBV5-3 to TRBJ1-3; D may be TRBD1 (5 bases). TRBV5-3 is reported as an ORF; its role is uncertain. CDR3 size: 15 residues. Trimming pared 0 bases from V and 8 bases from J, leaving 15 bases between. Here the CDR3 reads CARSLGPGRVHTIYF. In DNA, the CDR3 is TGTGCCAGAAGCTTGGGTCCAGGGAGGGTACACACCATATATTTT.

This clone was detected only a few times. Other DNA sequences of this sample code for an identical CDR3. The V call is TRBV5-1, the J call TRBJ1-2, with unresolved D. The V end lost 0 bases, the J end lost 1 base, and 4 bases lay between the germline ends. Germline assignment: CDR1 SGHRS and CDR2 YFSETQ. There are 13 residues in the CDR3. CDR3 sequence (DNA): TGCGCCAGCAGCTTGGAGGTTAACTATGGCTACACCTTC. Translated, it gives CASSLEVNYGYTF.

This clone was observed once. V and J are TRBV9 and TRBJ2-5, with TRBD2 identical over 8 bases. The CDR3 contains 15 residues. Germline V gene lookup returns CDR1 SGDLS and CDR2 YYNGEE. V shed 4 bases, J shed 3 bases, and the junction held 8 bases outside the gene matches. The CDR3 sequence: CASSHHRAGEETQYF. CDR3 DNA: TGTGCCAGCAGCCATCATCGAGCGGGAGAAGAGACCCAGTACTTC.